The TCR beta chain under discussion was sequenced for a study of shared clonotypes between healthy human individuals. The data were produced by immunoSEQ multiplex PCR, yet TCRdb's version contains in-frame clones alone and is incomplete. The table lists some 1.5 million clones, under 99% of them singletons. This clone was counted a single time. The CDR3 has 13 amino acids. Germline V gene data show CDR1 as SGDLS and CDR2 as YYNGEE. V was clipped by 7 bases and J by 4 bases, with 15 bases between them. The specimen was naive CD4+ T cells sorted from blood. Subset in this sample: CD45RA+ positively selected. This TCR was recovered from a man aged 30-40 years in good health. The chain employs TRBV9 and TRBJ2-7; the D gene is possibly TRBD2 (7 bases). The CDR3 DNA is TGTGCCAGCGCAAGGGGGGGTTCTTACGAGCAGTACTTC. This codes for CASARGGSYEQYF.